This T cell receptor (beta chain) was identified in a study of blood T cell repertoires in COVID-19. About the research overall: The United States, Italy and Spain provided the acute and convalescent COVID-19 samples. Sample material is recorded as cDNA or gDNA derived from T cells, B-cell-depleted T cells, or PBMCs.

As originally analysed: Amplified reference gene primers provided the basis for estimating nucleated cell counts. The data were produced by immunoSEQ multiplex PCR, yet TCRdb's version contains in-frame clones alone and is incomplete. V and J calls and clone size are those listed in that table; D and trimming were worked out from the DNA. The table records 240,000 or so clones, around 90% of them present only once. V dropped 4 bases and J dropped 4 bases, with 18 bases sitting between them. Germline assignment: CDR1 SGHRS and CDR2 YFSETQ. This CDR3 region has 16 residues. The chain is built from TRBV5-1 and TRBJ1-3; D is perhaps TRBD1 (5 bases). Sample: peripheral blood. This clonotype was sampled from a woman in her 70s with active or convalescent COVID-19. CDR3 DNA: TGCGCCAGCAGCCCAGGCGCGGGGGGAAGGGGAAACACCATATATTTT. Translation gives CASSPGAGGRGNTIYF. Drawing the rest from reference TRBV5-1 and TRBJ1-3, the complete variable domain is KAGVTQTPRYLIKTRGQQVTLSCSPISGHRSVSWYQQTPGQGLQFLFEYFSETQRNKGNFPGRFSGRQFSNSRSEMNVSTLELGDSALYLCASSPGAGGRGNTIYFGEGSWLTVV.